Sequencing of this T cell receptor (beta chain) was carried out in a study of cytomegalovirus exposure and HLA in healthy donors. Overall study findings and caveats: About 87% or about 30% of the time was how often most TCR beta V segments were productive, according to an earlier analysis.

Note on this clone: Its cognate antigen is unknown.

V was pared by 2 bases and J by 2 bases, with 9 bases between. CDR3 size: 15 residues. The germline gives CDR1 ENHRY, CDR2 SYGVKD. PCR was performed using 60 Vbeta and 13 Jbeta primers. Original processing notes: The count from a later analysis was tens of millions of unique TCR beta chains, some 10 million of them shared. This table comes from immunoSEQ multiplex PCR, and its TCRdb copy is limited to in-frame clones, with some not included. V, J and clone size are those of that table, while D and trimming were read from the DNA. The sample's table shows some 150,000 clones. The chain recombines TRBV10-3 with TRBJ2-2; D ambiguous. The TCR was taken from a man in his forties or fifties in good health and CMV-seronegative. Sample: PBMCs. The CDR3 DNA follows: TGTGCCATCAGTGAGAAACCGAGAAACACCGGGGAGCTGTTTTTT. This encodes CAISEKPRNTGELFF.